The 3 T cell receptor beta chains presented below share a single source sample, sequenced in a study of spatial heterogeneity in lung cancer. As to time point: sample taken at primary tumor resection. Tumor, nontumor lung or frozen PBMC supplied whole RNA that was sequenced unsorted. A single record per CDR3 protein comes from TCRdb applying MiXCR to the 5' RACE reads. Among approximately 40,000 distinct CDR3 sequences, roughly 7.1% were seen once, and the ten largest hold roughly two fifths. This material consisted of PBMCs, taken at surgery. These receptors originate from a female donor with early-stage non-small cell lung cancer.

The table lists this clonotype with many counts. The CDR3 DNA reads TGTGCCACCAGCAGGGGACAGGGATATAGCAATCAGCCCCAGCATTTT. This encodes CATSRGQGYSNQPQHF. This chain uses TRBV15 with TRBJ1-5; 9 bases map to TRBD1. Germline values: CDR1 LNHNV, CDR2 YYDKDF (reference sequence). The CDR3 totals 16 residues. Losses at the gene ends were 3 bases for V and 0 bases for J; bases not matched to a gene: 3.

This clonotype was recorded at least ten times. The gene calls are TRBV4-2 and TRBJ1-6; D uncertain. V shed 4 bases and J shed 8 bases, with 15 bases lying between them. Germline CDR1 LGHNA, CDR2 YNFKEQ. The CDR3 contains 15 residues. CDR3 sequence: CASSLRGGNDSPLHF. CDR3 bases: TGTGCCAGCAGCCTCAGAGGAGGAAATGATTCACCCCTCCACTTT.

This clonotype was detected ten times or more. The V call is TRBV29-1, the J call TRBJ2-7; TRBD2 is a possible D gene (5 bases). With 2 bases removed from V and 2 bases from J, the gap between germline ends came to 13 bases. This CDR3 contains 14 residues. Germline CDR1 is SQVTM and CDR2 is ANQGSEA. The CDR3 protein is CSVETRGQAYEQYF. CDR3 nucleotide sequence: TGCAGCGTTGAAACGAGAGGGCAGGCCTACGAGCAGTACTTC.